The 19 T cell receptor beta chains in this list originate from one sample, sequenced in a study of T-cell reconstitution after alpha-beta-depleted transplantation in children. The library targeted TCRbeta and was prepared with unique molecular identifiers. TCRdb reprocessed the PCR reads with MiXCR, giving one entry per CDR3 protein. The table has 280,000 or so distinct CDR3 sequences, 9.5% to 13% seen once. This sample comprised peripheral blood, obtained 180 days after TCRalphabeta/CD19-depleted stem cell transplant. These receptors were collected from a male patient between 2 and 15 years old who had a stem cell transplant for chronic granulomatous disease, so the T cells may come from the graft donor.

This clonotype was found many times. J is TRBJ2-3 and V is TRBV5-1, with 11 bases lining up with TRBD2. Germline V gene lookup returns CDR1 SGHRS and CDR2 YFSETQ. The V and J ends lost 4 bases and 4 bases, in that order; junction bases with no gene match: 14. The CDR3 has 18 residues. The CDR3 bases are TGCGCCAGCAGCCCCCCCCTTCGGACTAGCGGGTTTGCAGATACGCAGTATTTT. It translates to CASSPPLRTSGFADTQYF. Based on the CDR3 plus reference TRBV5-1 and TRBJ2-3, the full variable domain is KAGVTQTPRYLIKTRGQQVTLSCSPISGHRSVSWYQQTPGQGLQFLFEYFSETQRNKGNFPGRFSGRQFSNSRSEMNVSTLELGDSALYLCASSPPLRTSGFADTQYFGPGTRLTVL.

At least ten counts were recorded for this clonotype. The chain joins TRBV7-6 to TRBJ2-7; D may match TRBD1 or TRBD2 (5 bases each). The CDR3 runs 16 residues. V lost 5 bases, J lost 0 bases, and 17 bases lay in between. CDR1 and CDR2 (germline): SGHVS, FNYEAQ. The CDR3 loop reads CASSPQSGTVSYEQYF. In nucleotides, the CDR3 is TGTGCCAGCAGCCCCCAATCTGGGACGGTCTCCTACGAGCAGTACTTC.

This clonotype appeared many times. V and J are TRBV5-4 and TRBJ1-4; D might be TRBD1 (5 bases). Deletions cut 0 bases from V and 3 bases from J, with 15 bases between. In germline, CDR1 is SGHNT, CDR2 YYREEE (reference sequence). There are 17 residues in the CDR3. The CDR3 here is CASSLEPSRRANEKLFF. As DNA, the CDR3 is TGTGCCAGCAGCTTGGAGCCCTCACGCAGGGCTAATGAAAAACTGTTTTTT.

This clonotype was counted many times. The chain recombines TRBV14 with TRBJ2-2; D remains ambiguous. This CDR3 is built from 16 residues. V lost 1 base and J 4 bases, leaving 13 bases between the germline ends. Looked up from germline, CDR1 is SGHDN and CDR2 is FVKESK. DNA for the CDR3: TGTGCCAGCAGCCAAGTACGCGCTTCTATCACCGGGGAGCTGTTTTTT. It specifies CASSQVRASITGELFF.

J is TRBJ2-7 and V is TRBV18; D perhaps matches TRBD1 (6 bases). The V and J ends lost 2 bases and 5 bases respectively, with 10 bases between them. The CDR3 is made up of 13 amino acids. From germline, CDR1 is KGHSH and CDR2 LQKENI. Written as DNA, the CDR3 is TGTGCCAGCTCACCAACACAGGGCCACGAGCAGTACTTC. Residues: CASSPTQGHEQYF.

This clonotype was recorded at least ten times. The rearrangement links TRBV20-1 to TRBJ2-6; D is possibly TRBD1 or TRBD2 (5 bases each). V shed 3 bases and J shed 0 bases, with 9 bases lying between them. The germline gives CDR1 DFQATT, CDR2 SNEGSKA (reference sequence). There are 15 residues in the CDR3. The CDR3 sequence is CSARGDPSGANVLTF. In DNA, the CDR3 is TGCAGTGCTAGGGGGGACCCCTCTGGGGCCAACGTCCTGACTTTC.

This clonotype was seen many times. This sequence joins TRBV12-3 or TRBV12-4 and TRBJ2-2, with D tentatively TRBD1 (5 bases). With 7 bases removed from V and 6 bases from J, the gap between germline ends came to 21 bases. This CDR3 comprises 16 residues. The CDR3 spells CASTQPQGIFPGELFF. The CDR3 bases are TGTGCCAGCACCCAACCTCAGGGTATTTTTCCCGGGGAGCTGTTTTTT.

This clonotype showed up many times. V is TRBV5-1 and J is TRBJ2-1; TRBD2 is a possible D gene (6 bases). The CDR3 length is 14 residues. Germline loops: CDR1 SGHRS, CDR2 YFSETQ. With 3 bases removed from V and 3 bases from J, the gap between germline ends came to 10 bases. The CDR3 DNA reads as TGCGCCAGCAGCTCCACTAGCTACTACAATGAGCAGTTCTTC. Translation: CASSSTSYYNEQFF.

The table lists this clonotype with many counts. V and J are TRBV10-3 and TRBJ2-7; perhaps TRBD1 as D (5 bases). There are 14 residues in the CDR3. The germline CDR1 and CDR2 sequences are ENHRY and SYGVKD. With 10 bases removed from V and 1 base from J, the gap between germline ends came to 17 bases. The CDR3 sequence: CATQAAPGSYEQYF. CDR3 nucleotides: TGTGCCACCCAAGCCGCCCCAGGGTCCTACGAGCAGTACTTC.

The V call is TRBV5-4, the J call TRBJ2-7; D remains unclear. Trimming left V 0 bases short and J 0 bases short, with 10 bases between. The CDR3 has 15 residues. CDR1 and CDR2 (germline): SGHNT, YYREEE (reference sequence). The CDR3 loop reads CASSLAGRSSYEQYF. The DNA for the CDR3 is TGTGCCAGCAGCTTGGCAGGCAGGTCCTCCTACGAGCAGTACTTC. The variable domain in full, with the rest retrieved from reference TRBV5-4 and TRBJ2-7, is ETGVTQSPTHLIKTRGQQVTLRCSSQSGHNTVSWYQQALGQGPQFIFQYYREEENGRGNFPPRFSGLQFPNYSSELNVNALELDDSALYLCASSLAGRSSYEQYFGPGTRLTVT.

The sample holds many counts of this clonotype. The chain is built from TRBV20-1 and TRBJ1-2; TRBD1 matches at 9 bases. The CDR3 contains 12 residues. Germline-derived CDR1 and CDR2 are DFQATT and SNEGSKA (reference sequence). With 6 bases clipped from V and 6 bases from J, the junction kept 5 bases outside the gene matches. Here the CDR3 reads CSALGQGNGYTF. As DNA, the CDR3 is TGCAGTGCACTGGGACAGGGCAATGGCTACACCTTC.

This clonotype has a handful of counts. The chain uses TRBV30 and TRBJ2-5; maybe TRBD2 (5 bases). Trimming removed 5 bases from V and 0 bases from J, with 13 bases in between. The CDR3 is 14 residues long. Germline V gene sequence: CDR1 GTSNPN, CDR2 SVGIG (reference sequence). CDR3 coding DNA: TGTGCCTGGGGTCGGGGAACGTACCAAGAGACCCAGTACTTC. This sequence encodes CAWGRGTYQETQYF.

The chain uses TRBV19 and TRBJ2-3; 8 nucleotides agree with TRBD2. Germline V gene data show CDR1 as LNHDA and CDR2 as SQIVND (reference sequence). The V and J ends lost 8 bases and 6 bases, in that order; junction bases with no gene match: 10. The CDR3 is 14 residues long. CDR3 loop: CASRKSGSRDTQYF. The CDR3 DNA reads TGTGCCAGTCGGAAAAGCGGGAGCCGGGATACGCAGTATTTT.

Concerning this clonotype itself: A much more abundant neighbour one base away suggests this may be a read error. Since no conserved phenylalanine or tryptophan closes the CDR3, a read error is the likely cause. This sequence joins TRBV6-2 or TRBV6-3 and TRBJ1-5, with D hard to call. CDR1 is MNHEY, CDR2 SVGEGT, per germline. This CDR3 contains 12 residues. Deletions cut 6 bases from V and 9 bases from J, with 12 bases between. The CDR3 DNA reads TGTGCCAGCAGCCTCCCGCTCCGGCCCCAGCATTTA. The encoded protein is CASSLPLRPQHL.

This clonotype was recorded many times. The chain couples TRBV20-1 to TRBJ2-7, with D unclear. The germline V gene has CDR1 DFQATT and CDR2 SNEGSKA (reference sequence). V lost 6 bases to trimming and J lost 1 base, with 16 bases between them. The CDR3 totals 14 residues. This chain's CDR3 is CSAKRVQDSYEQYF. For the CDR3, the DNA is TGCAGTGCAAAAAGGGTGCAGGATTCCTACGAGCAGTACTTC.

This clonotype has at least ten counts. CDR3 sequence: CATSDLSSGSSLGTQYF. The CDR3 DNA sequence: TGTGCCACCAGTGATTTGTCTAGCGGGAGCTCCCTCGGTACGCAGTATTTT. The V call is TRBV24-1, the J call TRBJ2-3; 10 nucleotides align to TRBD2. CDR1 and CDR2 from the germline V gene are KGHDR and SFDVKD. The CDR3 is 17 amino acids. Trimming cost V 0 bases and J 8 bases; bases outside gene matches: 10.

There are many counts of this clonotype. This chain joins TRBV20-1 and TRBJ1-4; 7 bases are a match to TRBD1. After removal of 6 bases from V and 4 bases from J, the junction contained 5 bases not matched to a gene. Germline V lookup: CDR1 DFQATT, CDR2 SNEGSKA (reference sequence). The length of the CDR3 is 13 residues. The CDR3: CSAQGGINEKLFF. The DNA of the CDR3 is TGCAGTGCCCAGGGGGGGATTAATGAAAAACTGTTTTTT.

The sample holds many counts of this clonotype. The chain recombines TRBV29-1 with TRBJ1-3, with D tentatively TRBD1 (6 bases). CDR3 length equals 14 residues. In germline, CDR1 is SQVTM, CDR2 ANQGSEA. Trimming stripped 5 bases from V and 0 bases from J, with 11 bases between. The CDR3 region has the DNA TGCAGCGTTTGGACAGCCTACTCTGGAAACACCATATATTTT. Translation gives CSVWTAYSGNTIYF.

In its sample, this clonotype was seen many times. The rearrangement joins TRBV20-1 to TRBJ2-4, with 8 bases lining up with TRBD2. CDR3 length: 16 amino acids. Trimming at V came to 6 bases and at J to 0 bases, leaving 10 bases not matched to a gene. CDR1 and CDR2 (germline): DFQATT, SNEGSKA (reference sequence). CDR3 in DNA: TGCAGTGCAACGACTAGCGAGAACCTAGCCAAAAACATTCAGTACTTC. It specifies CSATTSENLAKNIQYF.